This T cell receptor (beta chain) was obtained from a study of blood T cell repertoires in COVID-19. Study in general: The study drew acute and convalescent COVID-19 samples from the United States, Italy and Spain.

V lost 2 bases and J lost 12; bases outside the gene matches: 20. The germline V gene encodes CDR1 SGHTA and CDR2 FQGNSA. CDR3 size: 18 residues. Generated by immunoSEQ multiplex PCR, the TCRdb table keeps only in-frame clones and is missing some. The sample lists tens of thousands of clones; over 75% were seen once. This TCR was recovered from a human donor in a cohort sampled during active COVID-19. The V gene is TRBV7-2, the J gene TRBJ2-1; 9 positions match TRBD2. Input material: peripheral blood. CDR3 bases: TGTGCCAGCAGCTTATTGAGCGGAGGTAGCGGGAGTTTACGACCGCAGTTCTTC. It specifies CASSLLSGGSGSLRPQFF.